The 16 T cell receptor beta chains below all came from one sample that was sequenced in a study of blood T cell repertoires in COVID-19. The table came from immunoSEQ multiplex PCR; TCRdb's copy has only in-frame clones and leaves some out. The sample has 100,000 or so clones, around four fifths seen once. The sequenced material came from peripheral blood. The receptors originated from a man between 65 and 85 years old with active or convalescent COVID-19.

This chain links TRBV27 with TRBJ1-1; no clear D gene. Between the trimmed V and J ends, which lost 2 bases and 1 base, there was a span of 8 bases. CDR1 is MNHEY and CDR2 is SMNVEV in the germline V gene (reference sequence). The CDR3 has 14 residues. CDR3 amino acids: CASSLGTANTEAFF. As DNA, the CDR3 is TGTGCCAGCAGTTTAGGCACAGCGAACACTGAAGCTTTCTTT.

V is TRBV5-4 and J is TRBJ1-2, with no clear D. Between the trimmed V and J ends, which lost 0 bases and 2 bases, there was a span of 8 bases. The CDR3 loop spans 14 amino acids. Looked up from germline, CDR1 is SGHNT and CDR2 is YYREEE (reference sequence). The CDR3 sequence: CASSLARANYGYTF. In nucleotides, the CDR3 is TGTGCCAGCAGCTTGGCCCGCGCGAACTATGGCTACACCTTC.

In nucleotides, the CDR3 is TGTGCCAGCAGCCTGACTAGCGGGGACTACGAGCAGTACTTC. This codes for CASSLTSGDYEQYF. The chain uses TRBV9 and TRBJ2-7; TRBD2 agrees at 11 bases. The V gene end was trimmed by 4 bases and the J gene end by 3 bases; junction bases not matched to a gene: 3. The CDR3 is made up of 14 amino acids. CDR1 is SGDLS, CDR2 YYNGEE, per germline. The full variable domain, its missing parts supplied by reference TRBV9 and TRBJ2-7, is DSGVTQTPKHLITATGQRVTLRCSPRSGDLSVYWYQQSLDQGLQFLIQYYNGEERAKGNILERFSAQQFPDLHSELNLSSLELGDSALYFCASSLTSGDYEQYFGPGTRLTVT.

The chain couples TRBV7-2 to TRBJ1-5, with a tentative D call TRBD1 (6 bases). The CDR3 extends over 14 amino acids. V lost 7 bases, J lost 3 bases, and 13 bases lay in between. Germline-derived CDR1 and CDR2 are SGHTA and FQGNSA. This chain's CDR3 is CASTSGAFNQPQHF. For the CDR3, the DNA is TGTGCCAGCACCTCAGGGGCTTTCAATCAGCCCCAGCATTTT.

The CDR3 spells CAWPPPLFRDRGYSNQPQHF. CDR3 nucleotide sequence: TGTGCCTGGCCCCCTCCCCTTTTCCGGGACAGGGGCTACAGCAATCAGCCCCAGCATTTT. The chain joins TRBV30 to TRBJ1-5; 10 bases fit TRBD1. CDR1 and CDR2 (germline): GTSNPN, SVGIG (reference sequence). Losses at the gene ends were 5 bases for V and 1 base for J; bases not matched to a gene: 20. The CDR3 is made up of 20 amino acids.

The gene calls are TRBV7-9 and TRBJ1-2; 11 bases agree with TRBD1. This CDR3 contains 16 residues. Germline CDR1 and CDR2: SEHNR and FQNEAQ (reference sequence). V was pared by 4 bases and J by 1 base, with 5 bases of the junction left unmatched. CDR3: CASSSRGQGVNYGYTF. The CDR3 bases are TGTGCCAGCAGCTCTCGGGGACAGGGGGTTAACTATGGCTACACCTTC. The variable domain in full, completed from reference TRBV7-9 and TRBJ1-2, reads DTGVSQNPRHKITKRGQNVTFRCDPISEHNRLYWYRQTLGQGPEFLTYFQNEAQLEKSRLLSDRFSAERPKGSFSTLEIQRTEQGDSAMYLCASSSRGQGVNYGYTFGSGTRLTVV.

This chain uses TRBV28 with TRBJ1-1; no clear D. Germline V gene lookup returns CDR1 MDHEN and CDR2 SYDVKM. This CDR3 has 16 residues. Trimming took off 2 bases at V and 1 base at J, with 14 bases between the two ends. The CDR3 DNA reads as TGTGCCAGCAGTTTAAGGATTGGGCGGGGGAACACTGAAGCTTTCTTT. Its translation is CASSLRIGRGNTEAFF. The whole variable domain, filled in from reference TRBV28 and TRBJ1-1, reads DVKVTQSSRYLVKRTGEKVFLECVQDMDHENMFWYRQDPGLGLRLIYFSYDVKMKEKGDIPEGYSVSREKKERFSLILESASTNQTSMYLCASSLRIGRGNTEAFFGQGTRLTVV.

The chain recombines TRBV4-2 with TRBJ2-1; 8 bases are shared with TRBD2. With V trimmed by 1 base and J by 4 bases, 3 bases remained unmatched. There are 15 residues in the CDR3. CDR1 is LGHNA and CDR2 is YNFKEQ in the germline V gene. CDR3 coding DNA: TGTGCCAGCAGCCAAGTGGCTAGCGGGTACAATGAGCAGTTCTTC. Protein sequence: CASSQVASGYNEQFF.

This clone was seen only once. This chain joins TRBV19 and TRBJ2-6, with 11 bases lining up with TRBD1. CDR1 and CDR2 from the germline V gene are LNHDA and SQIVND (reference sequence). The CDR3 covers 15 residues. The V and J ends lost 8 bases and 1 base, in that order; junction bases with no gene match: 1. CDR3 in DNA: TGTGCCAGTGGACAGGGGGCATCTGGGGCCAACGTCCTGACTTTC. Encoded protein: CASGQGASGANVLTF.

This clone was counted only a few times. V and J are TRBV5-1 and TRBJ2-7, with no clear D. This CDR3 is built from 14 residues. The V gene lost 1 base and the J gene lost 3 bases, with 11 bases spanning the gap. Per the germline V gene, CDR1 is SGHRS and CDR2 is YFSETQ. Here the CDR3 reads CASSLSYRNYEQYF. CDR3 sequence (DNA): TGCGCCAGCAGCTTGTCGTACAGAAACTACGAGCAGTACTTC. The full variable domain, its missing parts supplied by reference TRBV5-1 and TRBJ2-7, is KAGVTQTPRYLIKTRGQQVTLSCSPISGHRSVSWYQQTPGQGLQFLFEYFSETQRNKGNFPGRFSGRQFSNSRSEMNVSTLELGDSALYLCASSLSYRNYEQYFGPGTRLTVT.

The rearrangement joins TRBV19 to TRBJ2-7, with 10 positions matching TRBD2. This CDR3 is 15 amino acids long. Germline-derived CDR1 and CDR2 are LNHDA and SQIVND (reference sequence). The V segment lost 4 bases and the J segment 1 base; nucleotides outside the gene matches: 4. The CDR3 sequence: CASSKSSGRSYEQYF. CDR3 DNA: TGTGCCAGTAGTAAGTCTAGCGGGAGATCCTACGAGCAGTACTTC.

This clone was seen more than once but under ten times. Other DNA sequences in this specimen translate into the identical CDR3. The chain has TRBV6-1 and TRBJ1-1; D remains unclear. The CDR3 extends over 13 amino acids. Trimming stripped 0 bases from V and 3 bases from J, with 5 bases between. Germline V lookup: CDR1 MNHNS, CDR2 SASEGT. The CDR3 reads CASSEAGDTEAFF. CDR3 sequence (DNA): TGTGCCAGCAGTGAAGCCGGGGACACTGAAGCTTTCTTT.

In DNA, the CDR3 is TGTGCCAGCAGCCAAGATGCAGGAAACTATGGCTACACCTTC. Translated, it gives CASSQDAGNYGYTF. The chain links TRBV3-1 (or the pseudogene TRBV3-2) to TRBJ1-2; D gene ambiguous. Trimming removed 0 bases from V and 2 bases from J, with 7 bases in between. The CDR3 loop spans 14 amino acids. Germline CDR1 reads LGHDT; CDR2 reads YNNKEL (reference sequence).

This clone was picked up a small number of times. The rearrangement uses TRBV28 and TRBJ1-2, with 7 bases matching TRBD1. Trimming cost V 7 bases and J 4 bases; bases outside gene matches: 18. This CDR3 spans 17 amino acids. Germline CDR1 MDHEN, CDR2 SYDVKM. The CDR3 reads CASKSYEGQDGAYGYTF. CDR3 bases: TGTGCCAGCAAATCGTACGAAGGACAGGATGGTGCCTATGGCTACACCTTC.

The chain combines TRBV19 with TRBJ2-7, with 11 bases fitting TRBD2. The J segment lost 6 bases and the V segment lost 6 bases, leaving 10 bases of the junction unmatched. This CDR3 region has 15 residues. Germline V gene data show CDR1 as LNHDA and CDR2 as SQIVND (reference sequence). CDR3 nucleotides: TGTGCCAGTAGCACTAGCGGGAGAGTTGCAGGCGAGCAGTACTTC. Residues: CASSTSGRVAGEQYF.

The rearrangement links TRBV3-1 (or the pseudogene TRBV3-2) to TRBJ1-4; D is ambiguous. The CDR3 is 16 residues long. Between the trimmed V and J ends, which lost 1 base and 0 bases, there was a span of 9 bases. CDR1 and CDR2 (germline): LGHDT, YNNKEL (reference sequence). CDR3: CASSQVTDATNEKLFF. The CDR3 nucleotides read TGTGCCAGCAGCCAAGTTACAGACGCAACTAATGAAAAACTGTTTTTT.